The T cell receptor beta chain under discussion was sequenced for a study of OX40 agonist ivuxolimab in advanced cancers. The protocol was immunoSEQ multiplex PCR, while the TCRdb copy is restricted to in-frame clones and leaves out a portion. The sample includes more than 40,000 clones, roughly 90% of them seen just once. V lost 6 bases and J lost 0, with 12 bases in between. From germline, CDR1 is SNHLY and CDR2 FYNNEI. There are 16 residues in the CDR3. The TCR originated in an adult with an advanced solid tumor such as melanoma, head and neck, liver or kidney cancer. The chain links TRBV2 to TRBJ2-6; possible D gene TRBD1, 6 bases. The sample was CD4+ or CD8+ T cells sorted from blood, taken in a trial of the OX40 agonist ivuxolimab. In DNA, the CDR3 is TGTGCCAGCAGGGACGGACAGCGCTCTGGGGCCAACGTCCTGACTTTC. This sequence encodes CASRDGQRSGANVLTF.